The sequence of this T cell receptor (beta chain) was determined in a study of OX40 agonist ivuxolimab in advanced cancers. Study information: The dose-escalation cohort had hepatocellular carcinoma, melanoma, renal cell or head and neck cancer.

Using immunoSEQ multiplex PCR, the repertoire was profiled, and TCRdb retains in-frame clones only, with some absent. This table has 81,000 or so clones, 91% appearing once. The germline V and J ends were trimmed by 3 bases and 8 bases, with 13 bases remaining between them. The CDR3 covers 14 residues. Germline V CDR1 and CDR2: MNHEY, SVGAGI. This material consisted of CD4+ or CD8+ T cells sorted from blood, taken in a trial of the OX40 agonist ivuxolimab. V and J are TRBV6-5 and TRBJ1-4, with a weak D call TRBD1 (5 bases). The clonotype was recovered from an adult with an advanced solid tumor such as melanoma, head and neck, liver or kidney cancer. CDR3: CASSYGQIGEKLFF. CDR3 bases: TGTGCCAGCAGTTATGGACAAATTGGAGAAAAACTGTTTTTT.